This TCR beta chain was identified in a study of read filtering for tumor transcriptome and immune sequencing. Overall study: The cohort had about 16 men and 14 to 15 women aged roughly 45 to 90, mean around 63 years. Revised staging placed roughly 8 patients in R-ISS I, 15 to 20 in II, roughly 7 in III.

General study findings and limits: The sorted CD138-negative fraction was a mixed bone marrow immune population, not purified T cells.

This clonotype was seen ten or more times. What it binds is not known. This library used 300 to 500 ng RNA and molecular barcoded adaptors spanning alpha/delta and beta/gamma chains. Each CDR3 protein is one row after TCRdb ran MiXCR on the reads. The table lists some 80,000 distinct CDR3 sequences, roughly an eighth of them singletons, with more than 12% in the top ten. Germline V gene data show CDR1 as SEHNR and CDR2 as FQNEAQ (reference sequence). V was clipped by 3 bases and J by 3 bases, with 12 bases between them. This CDR3 has 14 amino acids. This TCR was sampled from a donor at least 40 years old with multiple myeloma. Material for sequencing was a population of CD138-negative cells sorted from bone marrow. The gene calls are TRBV7-9 and TRBJ2-7; a weak D match, TRBD2 (6 bases). For the CDR3, the DNA is TGTGCCAGCAGCTTCTTCCCTAGCGACTACGAGCAGTACTTC. Its translation: CASSFFPSDYEQYF.